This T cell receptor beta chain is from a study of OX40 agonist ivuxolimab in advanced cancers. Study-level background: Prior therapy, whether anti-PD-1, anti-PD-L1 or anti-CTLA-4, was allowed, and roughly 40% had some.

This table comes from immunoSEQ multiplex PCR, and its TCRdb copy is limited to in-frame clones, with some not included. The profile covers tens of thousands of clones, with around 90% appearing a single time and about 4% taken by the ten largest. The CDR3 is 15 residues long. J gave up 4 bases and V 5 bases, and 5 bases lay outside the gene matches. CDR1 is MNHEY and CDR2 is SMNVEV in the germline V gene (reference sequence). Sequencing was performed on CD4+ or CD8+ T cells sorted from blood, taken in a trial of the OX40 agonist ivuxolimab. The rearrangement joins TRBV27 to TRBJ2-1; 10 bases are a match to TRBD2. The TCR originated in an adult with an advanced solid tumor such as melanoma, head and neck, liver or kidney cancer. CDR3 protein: CASSPHSGRYNEQFF. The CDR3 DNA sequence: TGTGCCAGCAGTCCACATAGCGGGAGGTACAATGAGCAGTTCTTC.